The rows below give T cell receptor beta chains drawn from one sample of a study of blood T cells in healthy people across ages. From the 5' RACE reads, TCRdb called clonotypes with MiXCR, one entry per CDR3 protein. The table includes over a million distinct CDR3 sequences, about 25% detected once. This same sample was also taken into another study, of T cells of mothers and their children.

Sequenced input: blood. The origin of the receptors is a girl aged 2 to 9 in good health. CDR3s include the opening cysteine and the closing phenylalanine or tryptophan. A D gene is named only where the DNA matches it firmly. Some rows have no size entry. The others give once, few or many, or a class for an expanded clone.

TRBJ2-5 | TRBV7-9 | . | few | TGTGCCAGCAGCGAAGGGGACTGGGAGAGGTCCCAGTACTTC | CASSEGDWERSQYF
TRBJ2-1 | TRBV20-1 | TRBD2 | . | TGCAGTGCCCGAGGGGCTAGCGGCCTCAATGAGCAGTTCTTC | CSARGASGLNEQFF
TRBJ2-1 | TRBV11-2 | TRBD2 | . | TGTGCCAGCAGCTTCCCAACCCTTAGCGGGGATTACAATGAGCAGTTCTTC | CASSFPTLSGDYNEQFF
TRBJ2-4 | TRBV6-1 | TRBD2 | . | TGTGCCAGCAGTGACACACCCTTACCGGGACTAGTGAACATTCAGTACTTC | CASSDTPLPGLVNIQYF
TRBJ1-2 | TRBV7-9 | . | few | TGTGCCAGCAGCTTCCCCCCCGGGACCGACGTTAACTATGGCTACACCTTC | CASSFPPGTDVNYGYTF
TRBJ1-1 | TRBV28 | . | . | TGTGCCAGCACCCCGGGGTACAGGATGAACACTGAAGCTTTCTTT | CASTPGYRMNTEAFF
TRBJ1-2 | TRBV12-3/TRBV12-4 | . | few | TGTGCCAGCAGTTTATCTCGGGTTTTTGGCTACACCTTC | CASSLSRVFGYTF
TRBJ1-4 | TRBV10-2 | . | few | TGCGCCAGCAGAGACAGTAGAGAAAAACTGTTTTTT | CASRDSREKLFF
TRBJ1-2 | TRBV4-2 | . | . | TGTGCCAGCAGCCAAGTAGACAGCTACACCTTC | CASSQVDSYTF
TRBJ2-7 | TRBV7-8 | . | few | TGTGCCAGCAGCTTAGTCGAATTACCGGGGGCAGGGGTTTTCTACGAGCAGTACTTC | CASSLVELPGAGVFYEQYF